One and the same sample provided the 17 T cell receptor beta chains below, sequenced in a study of blood T cell repertoires in COVID-19. The repertoire was sequenced with immunoSEQ multiplex PCR; TCRdb's copy has only in-frame clones and lacks some. The sample carries about 180,000 clones, approximately 80% recorded once. The specimen was PBMCs or T cells enriched from blood (not recorded which). The receptors were sampled from a man aged 55 to 70 who had been exposed to COVID-19.

This clone occurred a few times. The chain combines TRBV6-5 with TRBJ1-5; TRBD1 might be the D (6 bases). The CDR3 sequence is 14 residues long. Trimming removed 6 bases at V and 1 base at J, with 10 bases between. From germline, CDR1 is MNHEY and CDR2 SVGAGI. CDR3 protein: CASRPGQSNQPQHF. The CDR3 nucleotides read TGTGCCAGCAGGCCCGGACAGAGCAATCAGCCCCAGCATTTT.

This clone turned up a few times. Here the CDR3 reads CASSQGGYKNIQYF. DNA of the CDR3: TGTGCCAGCAGCCAGGGCGGCTACAAAAACATTCAGTACTTC. The chain couples TRBV7-2 to TRBJ2-4, with D perhaps matching TRBD1 (5 bases). Germline lookup yields CDR1 SGHTA and CDR2 FQGNSA. The CDR3 consists of 14 residues. V gave up 5 bases and J gave up 3 bases, with 11 bases separating them.

The rearrangement joins TRBV4-1 to TRBJ2-2; 11 nucleotides line up with TRBD2. The V gene end was trimmed by 3 bases and the J gene end by 6 bases; junction bases not matched to a gene: 9. Germline V lookup: CDR1 MGHRA, CDR2 YSYEKL. CDR3 length: 17 residues. The CDR3 DNA is TGCGCCAGCAGCCAGGTGATAGCGGGAGGGTTAGCCGGGGAGCTGTTTTTT. Protein: CASSQVIAGGLAGELFF.

This chain connects TRBV24-1 to TRBJ2-7; TRBD2 aligns across 10 bases. The CDR3 has 15 residues. CDR1 KGHDR and CDR2 SFDVKD come from the germline V gene. Trimming cost V 4 bases and J 6 bases; bases outside gene matches: 8. In DNA form, the CDR3 reads TGTGCCACCAGTGAAACCCTAGCGGGAGTTTCCGAGCAGTACTTC. This translates into CATSETLAGVSEQYF.

The V call is TRBV5-6, the J call TRBJ1-6; TRBD1 is a possible D gene (6 bases). Trimming pared 2 bases from V and 10 bases from J, leaving 13 bases between. Per germline, CDR1 SGHDT and CDR2 YYEEEE. The CDR3 is made up of 14 amino acids. The CDR3 nucleotides read TGTGCCAGCAGCTTCCAGGGGTTCGCGTCACCCCTCCACTTT. Translation gives CASSFQGFASPLHF.

The V gene is TRBV24-1, the J gene TRBJ2-1, with 14 bases matching TRBD2. V gave up 8 bases and J gave up 8 bases; unmatched junction bases: 7. CDR1 is KGHDR and CDR2 is SFDVKD in the germline V gene. The length of the CDR3 is 15 residues. CDR3 region: CATTPGLAGGDEQFF. CDR3 bases: TGTGCCACCACCCCTGGACTAGCGGGAGGTGATGAGCAGTTCTTC.

V is TRBV10-1 and J is TRBJ1-3, with 8 bases lining up with TRBD1. Germline V gene lookup returns CDR1 WNHNN and CDR2 SYGVQD (reference sequence). The V and J ends lost 8 bases and 7 bases, in that order; junction bases with no gene match: 7. CDR3 length equals 13 residues. CDR3 in amino acids: CASPGQGGNTIYF. In nucleotides, the CDR3 is TGCGCCAGCCCCGGACAGGGCGGGAACACCATATATTTT.

The chain links TRBV28 to TRBJ2-3, with TRBD1 as a possible D gene (5 bases). V lost 5 bases and J 2 bases, leaving 11 bases between the germline ends. Per the germline V gene, CDR1 is MDHEN and CDR2 is SYDVKM. The CDR3 runs 14 residues. In DNA form, the CDR3 reads TGTGCCAGCAGTGCTACAGGATTCACAGATACGCAGTATTTT. This translates into CASSATGFTDTQYF.

The rearrangement joins TRBV24-1 to TRBJ2-7; 7 bases match TRBD1. Germline V lookup: CDR1 KGHDR, CDR2 SFDVKD. V shed 9 bases, J shed 5 bases, and the junction held 9 bases outside the gene matches. This CDR3 has 13 amino acids. The CDR3 DNA follows: TGTGCCACCTCGACAGGGATCAGGGACGAGCAGTACTTC. Amino acid sequence: CATSTGIRDEQYF.

The rearrangement uses TRBV5-1 and TRBJ2-7, with 8 nucleotides matching TRBD2. Losses at the gene ends were 5 bases for V and 2 bases for J; bases not matched to a gene: 6. There are 14 residues in the CDR3. CDR1 is SGHRS, CDR2 YFSETQ, per germline. The DNA for the CDR3 is TGCGCCAGCAGTTCGGGGGGGAGAGCCTACGAGCAGTACTTC. Protein product: CASSSGGRAYEQYF.

V and J are TRBV5-1 and TRBJ1-6; D gene unclear. The CDR3 is 13 residues long. The V end lost 5 bases, the J end lost 7 bases, and 10 bases lay between the germline ends. Per germline, CDR1 SGHRS and CDR2 YFSETQ. DNA of the CDR3: TGCGCCAGCAGGGTGGACTTGAATTCACCCCTCCACTTT. Translating it yields CASRVDLNSPLHF.

The chain employs TRBV9 and TRBJ1-6, with a tentative D call TRBD1 (5 bases). The CDR3 has 16 amino acids. Germline CDR1 and CDR2: SGDLS and YYNGEE. V shed 4 bases and J shed 7 bases, with 18 bases lying between them. The CDR3 nucleotides read TGTGCCAGCAGCCCCCAAGCGGGGGGGATGAATTCACCCCTCCACTTT. Translation gives CASSPQAGGMNSPLHF. Using reference TRBV9 and TRBJ1-6 for the parts outside the CDR3, the full variable domain is DSGVTQTPKHLITATGQRVTLRCSPRSGDLSVYWYQQSLDQGLQFLIQYYNGEERAKGNILERFSAQQFPDLHSELNLSSLELGDSALYFCASSPQAGGMNSPLHFGNGTRLTVT.

The chain recombines TRBV30 with TRBJ1-2; 9 nucleotides line up with TRBD1. Trimming at V came to 2 bases and at J to 4 bases, leaving 11 bases not matched to a gene. The germline CDR1 and CDR2 sequences are GTSNPN and SVGIG (reference sequence). The CDR3 has 16 residues. This CDR3 reads CAWSRPGTGFGYGYTF. The DNA of the CDR3 is TGTGCCTGGAGTCGTCCCGGGACAGGGTTCGGCTATGGCTACACCTTC.

The gene calls are TRBV10-3 and TRBJ2-1, with 10 positions matching TRBD1. V lost 2 bases and J lost 7; bases outside the gene matches: 5. The CDR3 loop spans 15 amino acids. Germline V gene data show CDR1 as ENHRY and CDR2 as SYGVKD. DNA of the CDR3: TGTGCCATCAGTGAGGGACAGGGGGGGTCAAATGAGCAGTTCTTC. This encodes CAISEGQGGSNEQFF.

This sequence joins TRBV7-9 and TRBJ2-7; 8 bases match TRBD1. CDR1 and CDR2 (germline): SEHNR, FQNEAQ (reference sequence). J was trimmed by 2 bases and V by 4 bases; bases with no gene match: 7. The CDR3 covers 15 residues. This CDR3 reads CASSSPATGAYEQYF. The CDR3, as DNA: TGTGCCAGCAGCTCCCCGGCGACAGGGGCCTACGAGCAGTACTTC.

The gene calls are TRBV5-1 and TRBJ2-2; D call uncertain. The CDR3 is 14 residues long. CDR1 SGHRS and CDR2 YFSETQ come from the germline V gene. V lost 0 bases to trimming and J lost 5 bases, with 8 bases between them. The CDR3 sequence is CASSLGQRTGELFF. Here the CDR3 DNA reads TGCGCCAGCAGCTTGGGTCAGAGGACCGGGGAGCTGTTTTTT. The variable domain in full, completed from reference TRBV5-1 and TRBJ2-2, reads KAGVTQTPRYLIKTRGQQVTLSCSPISGHRSVSWYQQTPGQGLQFLFEYFSETQRNKGNFPGRFSGRQFSNSRSEMNVSTLELGDSALYLCASSLGQRTGELFFGEGSRLTVL.

CDR3 residues: CASSLQGNQPQHF. CDR3 sequence (DNA): TGTGCCAGCAGTTTACAGGGGAATCAGCCCCAGCATTTT. This chain connects TRBV28 to TRBJ1-5; possibly TRBD1 for D (6 bases). V lost 2 bases to trimming and J lost 4 bases, with 6 bases between them. This CDR3 comprises 13 residues. Germline V gives CDR1 MDHEN, CDR2 SYDVKM.